A single sample gave rise to the 2 T cell receptor beta chains below, sequenced in a study of CD8 T cells in Susac syndrome. Random-hexamer reverse transcription was applied to about 0.45 to 1 ug RNA. TCRdb analysed the immunoSEQ multiplex PCR reads with MiXCR anew, one entry per CDR3 protein. The sample lists some 140,000 distinct CDR3 sequences; approximately 79% were seen once. The sequencing input was CD8+ T cells from PBMCs. These receptors were taken from a human donor with multiple sclerosis.

V gene TRBV28 combines with J gene TRBJ2-1, with 10 nucleotides matching TRBD1. The V and J ends lost 7 bases and 7 bases, in that order; junction bases with no gene match: 7. Germline V gene lookup returns CDR1 MDHEN and CDR2 SYDVKM. The CDR3 consists of 14 residues. CDR3 sequence reads: CASTSRDRGNEQFF. CDR3 coding DNA: TGTGCCAGCACGTCCCGGGACAGGGGTAATGAGCAGTTCTTC.

The chain is built from TRBV3-1 and TRBJ2-2; D gene unclear. With 1 base removed from V and 2 bases from J, the gap between germline ends came to 8 bases. The CDR3 contains 15 residues. Per the germline V gene, CDR1 is LGHDT and CDR2 is YNNKEL (reference sequence). The CDR3 is CASSQVVYNTGELFF. In DNA, the CDR3 is TGTGCCAGCAGCCAAGTGGTATACAACACCGGGGAGCTGTTTTTT.